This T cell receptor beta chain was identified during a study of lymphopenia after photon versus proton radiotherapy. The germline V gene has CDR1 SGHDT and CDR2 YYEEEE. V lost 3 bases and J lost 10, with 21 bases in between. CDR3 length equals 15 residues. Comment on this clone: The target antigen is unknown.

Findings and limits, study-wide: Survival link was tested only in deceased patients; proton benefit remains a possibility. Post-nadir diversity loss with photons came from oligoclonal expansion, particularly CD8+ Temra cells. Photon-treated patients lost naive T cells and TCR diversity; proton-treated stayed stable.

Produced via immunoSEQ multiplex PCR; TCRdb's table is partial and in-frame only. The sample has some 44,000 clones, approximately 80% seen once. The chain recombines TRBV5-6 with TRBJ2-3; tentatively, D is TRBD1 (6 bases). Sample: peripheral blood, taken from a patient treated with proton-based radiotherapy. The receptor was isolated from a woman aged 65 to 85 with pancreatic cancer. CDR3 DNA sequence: TGTGCCAGCAGCTCGGCATTGAGGGGGTTGGATGCGCAGTATTTT. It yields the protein CASSSALRGLDAQYF.